This T cell receptor beta chain was recovered during a study of beta chain features in type 1 diabetes. For the study at large: Patients shared similar age, gender and cell yields with healthy donors. Investigators examined approximately 100,000,000 sorted cells across all samples.

The ends were cut back, 6 bases at V and 7 bases at J, with 15 bases in the middle. The CDR3 covers 13 residues. Germline V gene sequence: CDR1 SQVTM, CDR2 ANQGSEA. To note about this clone: The antigen is not known.

Expressed TCRB transcripts were sequenced because the isolated RNA had all been reverse transcribed beforehand. Average reads for naive, central memory and regulatory T cell samples were roughly 3.4 million. The data were produced by immunoSEQ multiplex PCR, yet TCRdb's version contains in-frame clones alone and is incomplete. The sample lists 250,000 or so clones; approximately 15% were seen once. Findings of the study overall: An over-representation of cells with high TCR expression could result from cDNA sequencing. In every one of the four CD4+ subsets, TCRB CDR3s were moderately but significantly shorter in Type 1 diabetes patients.

What was sequenced was naive CD4+ T cells from blood. The chain carries TRBV29-1 and TRBJ1-4; TRBD1 might be the D (5 bases). The sequence was obtained from a man aged 25-45 years with type 1 diabetes. CDR3 protein: CSVEFAQGEKLFF. The DNA for the CDR3 is TGCAGCGTCGAATTCGCCCAGGGTGAAAAACTGTTTTTT.